The T cell receptor (beta chain) under discussion was sequenced for a study of blood T cell repertoires in COVID-19. Looking at the study overall: The United States, Italy and Spain provided the acute and convalescent COVID-19 samples.

J was trimmed by 2 bases and V by 6 bases; bases with no gene match: 7. The CDR3 has 15 amino acids. CDR1 is ENHRY and CDR2 is SYGVKD in the germline V gene. Original processing methods: Reference gene primer amplification gave estimated nucleated cell counts. Using immunoSEQ multiplex PCR, the repertoire was profiled, and TCRdb retains in-frame clones only, with some absent. That table supplies the V and J calls and clone size; D and trimming were determined from the DNA. This table holds approximately 220,000 clones, around 82% found once. The rearrangement uses TRBV10-3 and TRBJ1-3, with 7 bases identical to TRBD1. The source material was peripheral blood. The TCR comes from a woman aged 40 to 49 with active or convalescent COVID-19. The CDR3 DNA reads as TGTGCCATCAGACGAACAGGGGATCCTGGAAACACCATATATTTT. This sequence encodes CAIRRTGDPGNTIYF.